This T cell receptor beta chain was sequenced in a study of blood T cell repertoires in COVID-19. Study details: Sources were T cells, B-cell-depleted T cells, or PBMCs; the material itself was cDNA or gDNA.

V lost 7 bases to trimming and J lost 1 base, with 13 bases between them. The CDR3 has 14 amino acids. Germline V gene sequence: CDR1 MNHEY, CDR2 SMNVEV (reference sequence). As originally analysed: Estimation of nucleated cell counts relied on the amplification of reference gene primers. TCRdb's table, derived via immunoSEQ multiplex PCR, lists solely in-frame clones and lacks some. V and J calls and clone size are as listed in that table; D and trimming were resolved from the DNA. The data hold about 59,000 clones, with 60% to 85% observed a single time. Sequencing was performed on peripheral blood. The genes are TRBV27 and TRBJ1-1; tentative D call: TRBD1 (6 bases). The sequence was collected from a man aged 60 to 75 with acute or convalescent COVID-19. The CDR3 loop is CASKRGGPNTEAFF. CDR3 DNA sequence: TGTGCCAGCAAAAGGGGGGGCCCGAACACTGAAGCTTTCTTT.